This TCR beta chain was identified during a study of blood T cell repertoires in COVID-19. Whole-study context: Samples of COVID-19 (acute and convalescent) were obtained from the United States, Italy and Spain.

The V gene lost 6 bases and the J gene lost 1 base, with 6 bases spanning the gap. The CDR3 covers 12 residues. Clones were sequenced by immunoSEQ multiplex PCR, and TCRdb holds only the in-frame ones, with some missing. This sample has around 23,000 clones, with 65% to 80% found just once. This clone appeared a few times. The Seattle site enrolled patients during active infection and followed them longitudinally. The sequenced material came from peripheral blood. The clonotype originates from a man in his fifties with COVID-19, enrolled during active disease. The gene calls are TRBV12-3 or TRBV12-4 and TRBJ1-1; D gene ambiguous. CDR3 bases: TGTGCCAGCAGCCCAGGGAACACTGAAGCTTTCTTT. This sequence encodes CASSPGNTEAFF.